This entry describes one T cell receptor (beta chain). Its antigen is undetermined. The data stem from a study of T-cell memory formation after mild COVID-19. Findings of the study overall: Later expanders leaned toward CD4+, whereas clones contracting from day 15 to 85 were balanced CD4/CD8.

The CDR3 consists of 14 residues. CDR1 is SGHDN, CDR2 FVKESK, per germline. V dropped 1 base and J dropped 6 bases, with 12 bases sitting between them. TCRdb ran MiXCR on the 5' RACE reads and lists one entry per CDR3 protein. The sample carries around 340,000 distinct CDR3 sequences, 10% to 15% recorded once. This chain links TRBV14 with TRBJ1-1; no reliable D call. This clonotype was sampled from a man aged 18 to 30 who had mild COVID-19 (a few samples of this study predate the infection). Cell type and time point are not known. Sequences were obtained from PBMCs or a T cell subset sorted from them (not recorded which). The CDR3 DNA sequence: TGTGCCAGCAGCCAAGTTTGGGGAGATTCTGAAGCTTTCTTT. It is translated as CASSQVWGDSEAFF.